What follows is one TCR beta chain and its context. The specificity of this receptor is unknown. No base quality values were provided; no much bigger clone lies one nucleotide off. The sample comes from a study of cytomegalovirus exposure and HLA in healthy donors (TCRdb year 2017). General notes on the study: In an earlier analysis of approximately 640 of the donors, about 270 Gb of sequence data and approximately 100 million unique TCR beta sequences from about 180 million T cells were reported. The study combined high-throughput TCR immunosequencing, statistical association of individual TCRs with disease status, and machine learning to predict cytomegalovirus infection status. Among 350 to 400 genotyped donors of the cohort, an average of about 240,000 unique TCR beta nucleotide sequences were sequenced per donor, approximately 20% of them non-productive. In a later analysis, previously published TCR beta repertoires from hundreds of donors were re-analyzed and high-resolution HLA genotyping was added so that TCR occurrence patterns could be studied. The number of donors typed differed by locus, with roughly 620-630 for A, B, C, DRB1 and DQB1, about 500 for DQA1, 606 for DPA1, and roughly 450 for DPB1. Besides the first cohort of roughly 700 subjects, a separate validation cohort made up of 95 to 150 different subjects was used. An earlier analysis of approximately 630 of the donors applied high-throughput TCR beta sequencing to assess whether each TCR beta V gene segment acted as functional or pseudogenic. Donor age, sex, ethnicity and CMV serostatus were collected together with the repertoire data. A later genetic analysis used genome-wide SNP genotypes for about 65% of the roughly 670 donors, treating that subset as a discovery cohort. Rather than drawing on any new phenotypic data, the later analysis identified candidate immune exposures from TCR beta sequences and the way those sequences occurred across donors. The aim of the study was to test whether cataloging public T cell receptors could identify signatures of past pathogen exposure. Of the 350 to 450 genotyped donors, over 65% fell in the genetic ancestry cluster associated with self-reported Caucasian donors. All discovery cohort repertoires had been generated on a single sequencing platform. HLA typing covered class I and class II loci at four-digit resolution. The study profiled the T cell repertoires of about 640 subjects by immunosequencing and related them to cytomegalovirus serostatus. A few DR-DQ haplotypes were treated as single units for association and clustering because of strong linkage in the cohort. About 280 gigabases of sequencing data and tens of millions of unique TCR sequences were included in an early release covering roughly 600 HLA-typed donors. The full study reports these points: The cohort was sequenced for TCR beta chains only, and without alpha or paired-chain data the features that could be detected were limited. Broadly in line with IMGT annotations, most TCR beta V segments showed up in productive rearrangements about 87% or about 30% of the time in an earlier analysis of roughly 590 of the donors. According to a later analysis, TCR association rates differed among HLA loci, with DRB1 alleles showing the most associated TCRs and HLA-C alleles showing the fewest. Because HLA typing was missing for some donors at each locus, association tests included only the typed subset. Roughly uniform sequencing depth across donors was assumed in presence/absence analyses, although this assumption may not hold. Linkage disequilibrium might explain the correlated functional status among segregating V segments, but an unknown experimental factor could not be ruled out. According to a later genetic analysis, donors in an Asian-associated ancestry cluster had fewer N-insertions in productive TCRs than the approximately 610-donor mean. A later analysis found that most CMV-associated TCR beta chains appeared HLA-restricted, with HLA associations seemingly driven largely by CMV exposure. Strong co-occurrence of HLA alleles, especially DR and DQ, made assigning TCR associations to individual alleles difficult. Most TCR sequences were seen in very few donors, while some public TCRs were found in many individuals. In a later genetic analysis, a missense DCLRE1C variant was associated with V-gene and J-gene trimming of TCR beta chains, and the association was replicated in an independent cohort. Specific HLA alleles were associated with 15,000 to 20,000 TCR beta sequences at a false discovery rate of 0.05 in a later analysis. CMV serostatus was the only immune exposure information available for the cohort. A later analysis reported that several top co-occurrence clusters appeared linked to parvovirus B19, influenza, CMV and Epstein-Barr virus. Because counts were too low, about 15 rarely observed V segments, including chromosome 9 orphons, were left out of the earlier analysis of roughly 600 of the donors. In the study, around 150 TCR beta chains were listed as associated with cytomegalovirus. It was suggested by the authors that the approach could potentially be generalized to other disease states and immunological phenotypes. A group of highly shared sequence variants was considered likely to be a technical artifact of the sequencing pipeline. In vitro tests confirmed that a few of the cytomegalovirus-associated TCR beta chains recognize cytomegalovirus antigens. A further reported finding was that TCR beta sequences accurately predicted the HLA-A and HLA-B alleles for most subjects in the first cohort. Compared with equally common non-associated chains, HLA-associated TCR beta chains in a later analysis were more clonally expanded and had lower generation probabilities. The classifier was reported to diagnose cytomegalovirus status with high specificity and sensitivity in both the original cohort and the validation cohort.

Preparation of the library involved the immunoSEQ multiplex PCR assay. For the multiplex PCR, a mixture combining 60 forward primers for TCR Vbeta segments and 13 reverse primers for TCR Jbeta segments was used. The CDR3 region of rearranged TCR beta genes was amplified from genomic DNA by a multiplex PCR assay. Amplified TCR beta libraries were sequenced as 87-base-pair reads on the Illumina HiSeq System. As for how the authors treated the data: A later analysis tallied 80 million to 95 million unique TCR beta chains across the 600 to 700 repertoires, and some 12 million of those chains were shared by two or more donors. A nearest-neighbor algorithm error-corrected the raw reads and collapsed the reads into unique sequences, merging closely related sequences to remove PCR and sequencing errors. V, D and J gene segments were assigned by aligning CDR3 sequences to IMGT reference sequences. For a sequence to be retained, at least a six-nucleotide match to both a V gene segment and a J gene segment was required. A rearrangement counted as productive if the CDR3 had no stop codons and remained in frame with V and J, and every other rearrangement counted as non-productive. CDR3 was defined by IMGT convention, running from the second conserved V-encoded cysteine to the conserved J-encoded phenylalanine. The earlier analysis of 587 of the donors excluded sequences that lacked an unambiguous match to a single V gene segment. In an earlier analysis of around 600 of the donors, V segments were called functional above 56.7% productive rearrangements and were called segregating when the between-donor standard deviation exceeded 5%. A statistical classification framework was built for diagnosing cytomegalovirus status from the catalog of TCR beta chain sequences. In a later analysis, V and J genes were assigned by comparing TCR nucleotide sequences against IMGT/GENE-DB human TR gene sequences. In a later analysis, CDR3 sequences and most-parsimonious VDJ recombination scenarios were assigned using the TCRdist pipeline. In a later analysis, each TCR beta chain was defined by its CDR3 amino acid sequence together with its V-gene family, and reads lacking a unique V-gene family were excluded. A later analysis removed 600 or so highly shared, low-generation-probability nucleotide sequences to deal with suspected cross-contamination and a sequencing artifact. For each public chain, a later analysis derived a clonal expansion index from normalized ranks of inferred template counts within each repertoire. Generation probabilities in a later analysis came from a VDJ recombination model fitted to out-of-frame rearrangements, and those results were checked against IGoR. A later analysis scored TCR-TCR, TCR-HLA and TCR-CMV co-occurrence with hypergeometric tests, applying a repertoire-size bias correction to TCR pairs. To estimate false discovery rates, a later analysis permuted the HLA or CMV assignments 20 times. In a later analysis, co-occurring TCRs were grouped with DBSCAN, and TCRdist sequence similarity was added when clustering was performed within HLA-allele-positive subsets. Repertoires with fewer than 30,000 or more than 120,000 public chains were left out of co-occurrence clustering, as were four to six repertoires with anomalous nucleotide sharing. Drawn from immuneACCESS, this table holds only the in-frame rearrangements with V and J called that TCRdb kept. Clones are partly lost; checked studies trace under half to an unresolved V gene and leave the rest unexplained. Clonal size and the V and J genes are those of that table, whereas D and trimming came from the DNA. In this sample the table shows about 200,000 clones, almost 80% of which occur a single time. Jointly, the top ten make up roughly 1.9% of the sample.

The cohort was made up of approximately 670 healthy bone marrow donors. All cohort members were sampled while nominally healthy, although unrecorded immune exposures were likely present. The donor tested CMV seronegative and was one of the 352 seronegative cohort members. Each donor provided a peripheral blood sample, and peripheral blood mononuclear cells were used for TCR beta sequencing. Genomic DNA extraction from the blood cell samples was performed with the Qiagen DNeasy Blood Extraction Kit. Source material: PBMCs. The clonotype comes from a man younger than 35 in good health and CMV-seronegative.

The CDR3 in this case is CASSGAGPNTGELFF. The sequenced DNA is TGTGCCAGCAGTGGAGCGGGACCGAACACCGGGGAGCTGTTTTTT. This chain joins TRBV28 to TRBJ2-2; 7 nucleotides in the junction match TRBD2. Sequences MDHEN (CDR1) and SYDVKM (CDR2) are obtained from the germline V gene. The cysteine opens and the phenylalanine closes a CDR3 of 15 amino acids. Solely the CDR3 DNA is kept, with 45 bases framed from the first base. Germline trimming amounts to 5 bases on V and 0 bases on J, with 3 as the count of junction bases outside the gene matches.